This T cell receptor beta chain was sequenced for a study of blood T cell repertoires in COVID-19. Trimming removed 1 base from V and 4 bases from J; junction bases left unmatched: 4. CDR1 SGDLS and CDR2 YYNGEE come from the germline V gene. There are 15 residues in the CDR3. As processed by the authors: Researchers report that nucleated cell counts were estimated from reference gene primer amplification. Here immunoSEQ multiplex PCR was the method, and the copy in TCRdb shows in-frame clones only, minus some. V and J calls plus clone size are reproduced from that table; the DNA served to infer D and trimming. The sample records under 450,000 clones, approximately 77% being singletons.

The chain recombines TRBV9 with TRBJ2-1; 8 nucleotides line up with TRBD2. The clonotype was recovered from a human donor with acute or convalescent COVID-19. The donor label of this sample is uncertain. Sequenced material: peripheral blood. In nucleotides, the CDR3 is TGTGCCAGCAGCGTAAATAGCGGGATTTACAATGAGCAGTTCTTC. This translates into CASSVNSGIYNEQFF.